Shown below are 17 T cell receptor beta chains from a single sample sequenced in a study of OX40 agonist ivuxolimab in advanced cancers. TCRdb's table, derived via immunoSEQ multiplex PCR, lists solely in-frame clones and lacks some. Found here are approximately 91,000 clones, around 88% of them singletons; the top ten hold over 0.4%. The material was CD4+ or CD8+ T cells sorted from blood, obtained in a trial of the OX40 agonist ivuxolimab. The receptors shown here come from an adult with an advanced solid tumor such as melanoma, head and neck, liver or kidney cancer.

The chain recombines TRBV2 with TRBJ1-2; D may be TRBD1 (6 bases). Germline assignment: CDR1 SNHLY and CDR2 FYNNEI. CDR3 length: 14 residues. Trimming cost V 4 bases and J 8 bases, with 17 bases left between them. CDR3 sequence reads: CASSGETGSEGYTF. The CDR3 DNA is TGTGCCAGCAGTGGAGAAACAGGGTCTGAGGGCTACACCTTC.

This chain connects TRBV15 to TRBJ1-5; D uncertain. Germline-derived CDR1 and CDR2 are LNHNV and YYDKDF (reference sequence). CDR3 length: 16 residues. The V end was cut by 1 base, the J end by 6 bases, with 16 bases between. CDR3 region: CATSRVGFGEGQPQHF. The CDR3 region has the DNA TGTGCCACCAGCAGAGTGGGCTTCGGGGAGGGTCAGCCCCAGCATTTT.

The chain has TRBV13 and TRBJ2-7; TRBD1 aligns across 8 bases. Per germline, CDR1 PRHDT and CDR2 FYEKMQ (reference sequence). J gave up 5 bases and V 8 bases, and 8 bases lay outside the gene matches. The CDR3 has 13 amino acids. The CDR3 nucleotides read TGTGCCAGCCAAGACAGGGGAAAGGACGAGCAGTACTTC. Its protein is CASQDRGKDEQYF.

The gene calls are TRBV19 and TRBJ2-2; 8 positions match TRBD1. V lost 6 bases to trimming and J lost 5 bases; unmatched junction nucleotides: 5. The CDR3 extends over 14 amino acids. Germline lookup yields CDR1 LNHDA and CDR2 SQIVND (reference sequence). CDR3 protein: CASSGQGGTGELFF. The CDR3 DNA reads TGTGCCAGTAGCGGACAGGGCGGGACCGGGGAGCTGTTTTTT.

This clone was detected a few times. V and J are TRBV7-9 and TRBJ1-5; D perhaps matches TRBD1 (6 bases). The V end lost 6 bases, the J end lost 2 bases, and 14 bases lay between the germline ends. This CDR3 contains 15 residues. Germline assignment: CDR1 SEHNR and CDR2 FQNEAQ (reference sequence). The CDR3 DNA reads as TGTGCCAGCAGTTTTACAGGGCCCGGCAATCAGCCCCAGCATTTT. It codes for CASSFTGPGNQPQHF.

This clone was counted between two and nine times. The chain recombines TRBV6-5 with TRBJ2-3; D remains ambiguous. Trimming removed 5 bases from V and 0 bases from J, with 6 bases in between. The CDR3 contains 13 residues. CDR1 is MNHEY and CDR2 is SVGAGI in the germline V gene. The CDR3 nucleotides are TGTGCCAGCAGTCCCCCTAGCACAGATACGCAGTATTTT. Residues: CASSPPSTDTQYF.

J is TRBJ1-1 and V is TRBV7-9; D remains ambiguous. Trimming took off 0 bases at V and 2 bases at J, with 7 bases between the two ends. Germline values: CDR1 SEHNR, CDR2 FQNEAQ (reference sequence). CDR3 size: 14 residues. The CDR3 reads CASSLAPGNTEAFF. The CDR3 DNA follows: TGTGCCAGCAGCTTAGCGCCCGGTAACACTGAAGCTTTCTTT.

The rearrangement uses TRBV7-9 and TRBJ1-1; D not certain. CDR3 size: 13 residues. The V gene lost 3 bases and the J gene lost 4 bases, with 9 bases spanning the gap. Germline CDR1 reads SEHNR; CDR2 reads FQNEAQ (reference sequence). For the CDR3, the DNA is TGTGCCAGCAGCTTGGAATCTGGCACTGAAGCTTTCTTT. Protein: CASSLESGTEAFF.

The V gene is TRBV18, the J gene TRBJ2-3; perhaps TRBD2 as D (5 bases). This CDR3 spans 15 amino acids. CDR1 is KGHSH, CDR2 LQKENI, per germline. V was shortened by 6 bases and J by 9 bases, with 22 bases between the two germline ends. The CDR3 region is CASSEAIGDLGTQYF. The CDR3 nucleotides read TGTGCCAGCTCGGAGGCAATCGGGGATTTAGGGACGCAGTATTTT.

V and J are TRBV6-1 and TRBJ2-5; a possible D gene is TRBD2 (6 bases). This CDR3 has 13 amino acids. The V and J ends lost 8 bases and 2 bases respectively, with 12 bases between them. Germline V gene sequence: CDR1 MNHNS, CDR2 SASEGT. This CDR3 is CASRVGGQETQYF. The CDR3 DNA reads as TGTGCCAGCCGAGTGGGGGGTCAAGAGACCCAGTACTTC.

The chain combines TRBV5-1 with TRBJ1-1; the D is unclear. Germline CDR1 reads SGHRS; CDR2 reads YFSETQ. V was trimmed by 0 bases and J by 4 bases, leaving 10 bases between them. The CDR3 loop spans 14 amino acids. CDR3 nucleotides: TGCGCCAGCAGCTTGGGACCATCGGCCACTGAAGCTTTCTTT. Translated: CASSLGPSATEAFF. Combining the CDR3 with reference TRBV5-1 and TRBJ1-1 gives the whole variable domain KAGVTQTPRYLIKTRGQQVTLSCSPISGHRSVSWYQQTPGQGLQFLFEYFSETQRNKGNFPGRFSGRQFSNSRSEMNVSTLELGDSALYLCASSLGPSATEAFFGQGTRLTVV.

The chain carries TRBV11-2 and TRBJ2-7; 8 bases match TRBD1. V trimming: 1 base; J trimming: 1 base; junction bases outside the gene matches: 6. The CDR3 sequence is 16 residues long. CDR1 SGHAT and CDR2 FQNNGV come from the germline V gene. The DNA for the CDR3 is TGTGCCAGCAGCTTAGGCCGGGACAGGTCATCCTACGAGCAGTACTTC. Translated, it gives CASSLGRDRSSYEQYF.

V is TRBV7-9 and J is TRBJ1-3; unclear D gene. CDR3 length equals 15 residues. Trimming removed 1 base at V and 0 bases at J, with 7 bases between. The germline gives CDR1 SEHNR, CDR2 FQNEAQ (reference sequence). CDR3 residues: CASSLVALSGNTIYF. The CDR3 DNA is TGTGCCAGCAGCTTAGTAGCTCTCTCTGGAAACACCATATATTTT.

For this clone: Germline and junction disagree at one end, which may indicate a read error. V is TRBV18 and J is TRBJ1-1; a weak D match, TRBD1 (5 bases). Germline CDR1 and CDR2: KGHSH and LQKENI. There are 15 residues in the CDR3. This CDR3 is CATSRQGGMNTEAFF. The CDR3 nucleotides read TGTGCCACCTCACGCCAGGGCGGAATGAACACTGAAGCTTTCTTT.

Comments on this clone: A read error may account for a junction end that differs from germline. This rearrangement joins TRBV7-3 to TRBJ1-2; possible D gene TRBD1, 5 bases. This CDR3 has 15 residues. The germline V gene has CDR1 SGHTA and CDR2 FQGTGA. The CDR3 bases are TGTACCAGCAGCCCACGGGCAGGTCCCGAGGGGGGCTACACCTTC. Translated: CTSSPRAGPEGGYTF. Filled out from reference TRBV7-3 and TRBJ1-2, the complete variable domain reads GAGVSQTPSNKVTEKGKYVELRCDPISGHTALYWYRQSLGQGPEFLIYFQGTGAADDSGLPNDRFFAVRPEGSVSTLKIQRTERGDSAVYLCTSSPRAGPEGGYTFGSGTRLTVV.

This chain uses TRBV6-1 with TRBJ1-1; D unclear. V gave up 4 bases and J gave up 10 bases, with 22 bases separating them. The CDR3 totals 15 residues. Germline V lookup: CDR1 MNHNS, CDR2 SASEGT. The CDR3 reads CASSAGRSGSNGAFF. CDR3 in DNA: TGTGCCAGCAGTGCAGGACGATCAGGCAGTAATGGAGCTTTCTTT.

This chain uses TRBV6-5 with TRBJ1-2, with a possible D match to TRBD1 (5 bases). Germline V lookup: CDR1 MNHEY, CDR2 SVGAGI. V dropped 4 bases and J dropped 0 bases, with 12 bases sitting between them. The CDR3 loop spans 15 amino acids. The CDR3 DNA reads TGTGCCAGCAGTTCTCTCGGGACCCCTAACTATGGCTACACCTTC. Its protein product is CASSSLGTPNYGYTF.